Below, one T cell receptor beta chain is given with its context. In the original workflow: Reference gene primer amplification yielded estimated nucleated cell counts. Repertoires were generated with immunoSEQ multiplex PCR, while TCRdb's copy carries only in-frame clones and drops some. That table gives V, J and clone size, and the DNA gave D and trimming. The sample carries 200,000 or so clones, just over 85% recorded once. This sample is part of a study of blood T cell repertoires in COVID-19. In the study overall: Material from acute and convalescent COVID-19 was sourced from the United States, Italy and Spain. In each case, the material was cDNA or gDNA derived from T cells, B-cell-depleted T cells, or PBMCs.

The CDR3 length is 14 residues. Germline assignment: CDR1 KGHSH and CDR2 LQKENI. V gave up 3 bases and J gave up 3 bases, with 6 bases separating them. The V call is TRBV18, the J call TRBJ1-6; D may be TRBD1 (5 bases). The receptor was isolated from a man older than 75 with acute or convalescent COVID-19. Sequencing input: peripheral blood. The CDR3 is CASSPDSYNSPLHF. CDR3 bases: TGTGCCAGCTCACCCGACAGCTATAATTCACCCCTCCACTTT.